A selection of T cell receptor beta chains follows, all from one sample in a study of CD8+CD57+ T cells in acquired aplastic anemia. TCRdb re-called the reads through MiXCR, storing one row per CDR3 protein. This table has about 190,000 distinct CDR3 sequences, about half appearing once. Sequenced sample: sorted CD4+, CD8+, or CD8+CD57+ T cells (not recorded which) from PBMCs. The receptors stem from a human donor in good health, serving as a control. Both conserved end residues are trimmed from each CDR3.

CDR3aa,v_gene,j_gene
ASSAQGGRAF,TRBV6-5,TRBJ1-1
ASSLFADNEAF,TRBV28,TRBJ1-1
AISELQVNSPLH,TRBV10-3,TRBJ1-6
ASSMGQMNTEAF,TRBV12-3/TRBV12-4,TRBJ1-1
ASSGGDRQGGNTEAF,TRBV9,TRBJ1-1
ASSFSRLYSNQPQH,TRBV12-3/TRBV12-4,TRBJ1-5
ASSALAGGETQY,TRBV5-6,TRBJ2-5
ASSPQFRTAEAF,TRBV3-1,TRBJ1-1
ASSWDSNQPQH,TRBV28,TRBJ1-5
ASSATPSPQAVIG,TRBV9,TRBJ1-2